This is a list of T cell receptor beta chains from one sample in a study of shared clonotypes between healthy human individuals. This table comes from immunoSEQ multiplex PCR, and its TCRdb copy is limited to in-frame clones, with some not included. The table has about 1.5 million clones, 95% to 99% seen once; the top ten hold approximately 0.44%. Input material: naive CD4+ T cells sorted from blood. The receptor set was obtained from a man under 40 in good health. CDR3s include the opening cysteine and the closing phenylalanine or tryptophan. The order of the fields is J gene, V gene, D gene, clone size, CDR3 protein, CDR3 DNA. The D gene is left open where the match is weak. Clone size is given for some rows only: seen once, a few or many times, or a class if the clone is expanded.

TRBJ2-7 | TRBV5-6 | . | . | CASSLEQGFYEQYF | TGTGCCAGCAGCTTGGAGCAGGGGTTCTACGAGCAGTACTTC
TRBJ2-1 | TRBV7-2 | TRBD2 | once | CASSLGRGGNEQFF | TGTGCCAGCAGCTTAGGGCGGGGGGGAAATGAGCAGTTCTTC
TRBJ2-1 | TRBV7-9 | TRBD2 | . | CASSQGASGSHEQFF | TGTGCCAGCAGCCAGGGGGCTAGCGGGAGCCATGAGCAGTTCTTC
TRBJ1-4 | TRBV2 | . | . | CASTANEKLFF | TGTGCCAGCACAGCTAATGAAAAACTGTTTTTT
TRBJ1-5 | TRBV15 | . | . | CAIKSGTANQPQHF | TGTGCCATCAAATCCGGGACGGCCAATCAGCCCCAGCATTTT
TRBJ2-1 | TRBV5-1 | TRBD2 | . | CASSLAGGTTYNEQFF | TGCGCCAGCAGCTTGGCGGGGGGTACGACCTACAATGAGCAGTTCTTC
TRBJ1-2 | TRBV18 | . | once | CASSPSGANYGYTF | TGTGCCAGCTCACCAAGCGGGGCCAACTATGGCTACACCTTC
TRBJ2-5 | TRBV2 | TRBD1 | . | CASRGTEFQETQYF | TGTGCCAGCAGGGGGACAGAATTTCAAGAGACCCAGTACTTC
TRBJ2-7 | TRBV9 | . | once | CASSRGGGSYEQYF | TGTGCCAGCAGCCGAGGTGGGGGTTCCTACGAGCAGTACTTC
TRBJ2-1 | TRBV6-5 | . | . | CASSYGGAYYNEQFF | TGTGCCAGCAGTTACGGAGGGGCCTACTACAATGAGCAGTTCTTC
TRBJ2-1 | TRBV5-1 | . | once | CASSLYRESEQFF | TGCGCCAGCAGCTTGTACAGGGAGAGTGAGCAGTTCTTC
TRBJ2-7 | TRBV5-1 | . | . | CASSFGSLYEQYF | TGCGCCAGCAGCTTCGGCAGCCTCTACGAGCAGTACTTC
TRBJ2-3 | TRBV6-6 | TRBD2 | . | CASRWVAGADTDTQYF | TGTGCCAGCAGATGGGTAGCGGGAGCTGACACAGATACGCAGTATTTT
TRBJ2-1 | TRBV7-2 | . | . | CASSFRTYSYNEQFF | TGTGCCAGCAGCTTTAGGACCTACTCCTACAATGAGCAGTTCTTC
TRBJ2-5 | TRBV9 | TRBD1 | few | CASSDRGLGETQYF | TGTGCCAGCAGCGACAGGGGGCTGGGGGAGACCCAGTACTTC
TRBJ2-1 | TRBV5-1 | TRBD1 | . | CASSLEGTGGFNEQFF | TGCGCCAGCAGCTTGGAAGGGACAGGGGGCTTCAATGAGCAGTTCTTC
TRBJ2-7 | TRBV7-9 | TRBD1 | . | CASSLPSGTANYEQYF | TGTGCCAGCAGCTTACCTTCCGGGACAGCGAACTACGAGCAGTACTTC
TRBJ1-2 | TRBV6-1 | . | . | CASSVLAPSYGYTF | TGTGCCAGCAGTGTTCTGGCACCAAGCTATGGCTACACCTTC
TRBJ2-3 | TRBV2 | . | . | CASSDGATGSGTDTQYF | TGTGCCAGCAGTGATGGGGCTACCGGGTCAGGCACAGATACGCAGTATTTT
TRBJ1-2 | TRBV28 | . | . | CASSLRGSTRYGYTF | TGTGCCAGCAGTTTAAGGGGGTCGACTCGCTATGGCTACACCTTC
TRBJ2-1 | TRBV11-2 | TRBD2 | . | CASSRGLATYNEQFF | TGTGCCAGCAGCAGAGGACTAGCAACCTACAATGAGCAGTTCTTC
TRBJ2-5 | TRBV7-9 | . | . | CASSESRVGSGTQYF | TGTGCCAGCAGCGAGAGTCGGGTCGGTTCAGGGACCCAGTACTTC
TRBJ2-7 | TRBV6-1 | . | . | CASLKEKALRAEQYF | TGTGCCAGCCTAAAGGAGAAGGCCCTAAGGGCCGAGCAGTACTTC
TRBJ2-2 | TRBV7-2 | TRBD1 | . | CASSSLPGQFVVGGELFF | TGTGCCAGCAGCTCGCTCCCGGGACAGTTCGTCGTCGGCGGGGAGCTGTTTTTT